This TCR beta chain was identified during a study of blood T cell repertoires in COVID-19. In the study overall: The United States, Italy and Spain supplied acute and convalescent COVID-19 samples. T cells, B-cell-depleted T cells, or PBMCs provided the cDNA or gDNA that served as material.

This CDR3 is built from 14 residues. In germline, CDR1 is MDHEN, CDR2 SYDVKM. V shed 3 bases and J 6 bases; nucleotides not matched to a gene: 5. In the study's own analysis: From reference gene primer amplification, estimates of nucleated cell counts were derived. Produced via immunoSEQ multiplex PCR; TCRdb's table is partial and in-frame only. The D gene and trimming were derived from the DNA, and the V and J assignments and clone size from that table. The sample lists roughly 50,000 clones, 70% to 90% occurring once. This sequence was found in a man aged 80 or over with acute or convalescent COVID-19. The genes are TRBV28 and TRBJ1-5; 7 bases fit TRBD1. The specimen sequenced was peripheral blood. CDR3 nucleotide sequence: TGTGCCAGCAGTTTTAACAGGGGTAGTCAGCCCCAGCATTTT. Protein: CASSFNRGSQPQHF.